This T cell receptor beta chain is drawn from a study of cytomegalovirus exposure and HLA in healthy donors. On this clone itself: The germline gene is not matched at one end of the junction; a read error may be the cause.

In the PCR, 60 Vbeta and 13 Jbeta primers were used. TCRdb's copy holds only in-frame clones and misses some; the assay was immunoSEQ multiplex PCR. The sample has 110,000 or so clones, approximately 69% seen once. This CDR3 has 14 residues. Germline values: CDR1 SGHDT, CDR2 YYEEEE. This sequence was found in a man aged 30 to 39 in good health and CMV-seronegative. This chain uses TRBV5-6 with TRBJ2-5; D may be TRBD2 (6 bases). Sequenced input: PBMCs. The CDR3: CASSLEGLWDSLDF. The CDR3, as DNA: TGTGCCAGCAGCTTGGAGGGGCTGTGGGACTCACTCGACTTC. The full variable domain, with the rest looked up from reference TRBV5-6 and TRBJ2-5, is DAGVTQSPTHLIKTRGQQVTLRCSPKSGHDTVSWYQQALGQGPQFIFQYYEEEERQRGNFPDRFSGHQFPNYSSELNVNALLLGDSALYLCASSLEGLWDSLDFGPGTRLLVL.